This T cell receptor beta chain stems from a study of blood T cell repertoires in COVID-19. Looking at the study overall: Sites across the United States, Italy and Spain contributed samples from acute and convalescent COVID-19. Nucleic acid was either cDNA or gDNA, and it came from T cells, B-cell-depleted T cells, or PBMCs.

CDR3 length: 16 amino acids. Germline CDR1 and CDR2: LNHDA and SQIVND (reference sequence). Trimming took 3 bases from V and 1 from J, leaving 15 bases between them. Profiling relied on immunoSEQ multiplex PCR, and the TCRdb table lists in-frame clones only, not all of them. The table has about 250,000 clones, over 70% seen once. Sequencing input: peripheral blood. The V and J genes are TRBV19 and TRBJ1-2; possibly TRBD1 for D (5 bases). This receptor was obtained from a woman over 75 with acute or convalescent COVID-19. Here the CDR3 reads CASSISPTDSNYGYTF. The CDR3 DNA reads TGTGCCAGTAGTATTTCTCCGACAGACAGTAACTATGGCTACACCTTC.